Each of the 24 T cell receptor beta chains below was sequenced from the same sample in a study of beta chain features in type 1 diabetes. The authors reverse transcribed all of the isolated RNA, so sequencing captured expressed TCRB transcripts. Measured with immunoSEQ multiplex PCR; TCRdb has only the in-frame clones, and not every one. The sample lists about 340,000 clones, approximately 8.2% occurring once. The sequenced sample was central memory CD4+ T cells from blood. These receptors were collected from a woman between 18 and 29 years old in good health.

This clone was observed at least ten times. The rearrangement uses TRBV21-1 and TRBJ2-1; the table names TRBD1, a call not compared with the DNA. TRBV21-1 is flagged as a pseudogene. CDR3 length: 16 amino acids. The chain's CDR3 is CASSKGDRERYNEQFF. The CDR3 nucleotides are TGTGCCAGCAGCAAAGGGGACAGGGAGAGGTACAATGAGCAGTTCTTC.

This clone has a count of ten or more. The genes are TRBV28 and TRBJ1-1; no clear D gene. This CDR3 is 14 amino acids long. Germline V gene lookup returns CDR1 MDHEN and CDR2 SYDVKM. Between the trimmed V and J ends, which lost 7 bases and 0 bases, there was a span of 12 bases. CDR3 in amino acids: CASKTPSMNTEAFF. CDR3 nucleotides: TGTGCCAGCAAGACTCCTTCCATGAACACTGAAGCTTTCTTT.

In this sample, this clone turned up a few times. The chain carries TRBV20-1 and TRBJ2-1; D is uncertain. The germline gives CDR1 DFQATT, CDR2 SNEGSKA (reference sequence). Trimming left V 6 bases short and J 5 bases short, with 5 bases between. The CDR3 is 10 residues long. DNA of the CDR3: TGCAGTGCATATAACAATGAGCAGTTCTTC. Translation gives CSAYNNEQFF.

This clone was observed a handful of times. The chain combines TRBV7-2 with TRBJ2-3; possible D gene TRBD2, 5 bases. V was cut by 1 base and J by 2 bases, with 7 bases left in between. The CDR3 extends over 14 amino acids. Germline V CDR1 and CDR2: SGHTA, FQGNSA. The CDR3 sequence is CASSLERYTDTQYF. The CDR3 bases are TGTGCCAGCAGCTTAGAGCGGTACACAGATACGCAGTATTTT.

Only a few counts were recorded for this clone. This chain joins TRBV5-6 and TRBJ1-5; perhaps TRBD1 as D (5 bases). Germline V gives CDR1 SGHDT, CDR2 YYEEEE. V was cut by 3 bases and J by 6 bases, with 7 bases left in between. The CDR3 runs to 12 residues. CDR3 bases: TGTGCCAGCAGCTCAGGGATTCAGCCCCAGCATTTT. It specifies CASSSGIQPQHF.

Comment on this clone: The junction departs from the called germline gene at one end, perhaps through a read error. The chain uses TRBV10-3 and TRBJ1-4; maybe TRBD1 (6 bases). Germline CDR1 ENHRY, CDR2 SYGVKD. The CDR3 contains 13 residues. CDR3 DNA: TGTGCCAGCAGTTATTCAGGGGTCGAAAAACTGTTTTTT. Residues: CASSYSGVEKLFF.

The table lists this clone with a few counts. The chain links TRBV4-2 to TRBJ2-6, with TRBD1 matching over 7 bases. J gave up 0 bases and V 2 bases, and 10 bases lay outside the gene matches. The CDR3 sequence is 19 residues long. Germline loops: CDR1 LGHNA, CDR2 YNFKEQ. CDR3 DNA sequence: TGTGCCAGCAGCCAATTGGTCGGGACAGCTAACTCTGGGGCCAACGTCCTGACTTTC. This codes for CASSQLVGTANSGANVLTF.

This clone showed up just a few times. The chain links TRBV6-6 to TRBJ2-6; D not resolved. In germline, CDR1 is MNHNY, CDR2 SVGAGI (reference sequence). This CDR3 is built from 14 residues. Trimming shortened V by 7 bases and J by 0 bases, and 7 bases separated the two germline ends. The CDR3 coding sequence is TGTGCCAGCACACTGAGCTCTGGGGCCAACGTCCTGACTTTC. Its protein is CASTLSSGANVLTF.

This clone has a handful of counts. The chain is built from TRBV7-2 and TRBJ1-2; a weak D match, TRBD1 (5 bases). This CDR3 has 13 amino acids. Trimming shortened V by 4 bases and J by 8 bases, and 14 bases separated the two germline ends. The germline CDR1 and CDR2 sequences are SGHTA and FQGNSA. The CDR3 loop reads CASSSRTGHGYTF. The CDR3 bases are TGTGCCAGCAGCTCCAGGACGGGGCACGGCTACACCTTC.

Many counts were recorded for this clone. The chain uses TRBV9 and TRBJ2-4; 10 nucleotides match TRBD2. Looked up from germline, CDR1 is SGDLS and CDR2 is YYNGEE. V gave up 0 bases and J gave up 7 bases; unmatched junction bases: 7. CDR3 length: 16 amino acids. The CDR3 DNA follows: TGTGCCAGCAGCGTAGGGCTAGCGGGAGTGTTGAACATTCAGTACTTC. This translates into CASSVGLAGVLNIQYF.

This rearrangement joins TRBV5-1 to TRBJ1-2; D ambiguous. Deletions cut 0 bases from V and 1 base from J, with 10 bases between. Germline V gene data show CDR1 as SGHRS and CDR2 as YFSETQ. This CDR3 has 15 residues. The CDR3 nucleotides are TGCGCCAGCAGCTTGGCCAGAGGGATTAACTATGGCTACACCTTC. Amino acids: CASSLARGINYGYTF.

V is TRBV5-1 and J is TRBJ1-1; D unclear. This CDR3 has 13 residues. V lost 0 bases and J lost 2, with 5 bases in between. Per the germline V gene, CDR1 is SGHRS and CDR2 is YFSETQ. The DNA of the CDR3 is TGCGCCAGCAGCTTGGACCTCAACACTGAAGCTTTCTTT. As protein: CASSLDLNTEAFF.

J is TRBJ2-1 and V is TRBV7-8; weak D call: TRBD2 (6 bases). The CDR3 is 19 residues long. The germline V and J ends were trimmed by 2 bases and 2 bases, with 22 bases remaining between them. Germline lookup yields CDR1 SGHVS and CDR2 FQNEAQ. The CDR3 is CASSLTSYELPPTYNEQFF. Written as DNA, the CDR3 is TGTGCCAGCAGCTTAACTAGCTACGAGCTACCGCCTACCTACAATGAGCAGTTCTTC.

CDR3 region: CASSFLGQETQYF. The CDR3 region has the DNA TGTGCCAGCAGCTTTCTAGGCCAGGAGACCCAGTACTTC. The chain links TRBV7-9 to TRBJ2-5; D gene unclear. This CDR3 has 13 residues. Per the germline V gene, CDR1 is SEHNR and CDR2 is FQNEAQ (reference sequence). V gave up 3 bases and J gave up 5 bases, with 10 bases separating them.

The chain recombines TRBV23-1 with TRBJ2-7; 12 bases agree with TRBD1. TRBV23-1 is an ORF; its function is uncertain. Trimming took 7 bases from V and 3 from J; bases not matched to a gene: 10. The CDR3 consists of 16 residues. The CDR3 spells CASKGTGGLGYYEQYF. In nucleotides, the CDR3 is TGCGCCAGCAAAGGGACAGGGGGCCTCGGCTACTACGAGCAGTACTTC.

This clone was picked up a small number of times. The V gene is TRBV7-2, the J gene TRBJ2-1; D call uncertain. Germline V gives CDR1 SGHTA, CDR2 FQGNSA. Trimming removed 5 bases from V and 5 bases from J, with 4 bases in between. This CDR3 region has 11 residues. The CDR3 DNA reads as TGTGCCAGCAGCGATGACAATGAGCAGTTCTTC. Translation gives CASSDDNEQFF.

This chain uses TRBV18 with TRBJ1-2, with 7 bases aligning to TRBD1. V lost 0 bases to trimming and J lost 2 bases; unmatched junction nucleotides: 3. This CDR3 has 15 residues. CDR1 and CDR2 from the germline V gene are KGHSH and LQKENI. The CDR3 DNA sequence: TGTGCCAGCTCACCACCGTCGGGACAGAACTATGGCTACACCTTC. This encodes CASSPPSGQNYGYTF.

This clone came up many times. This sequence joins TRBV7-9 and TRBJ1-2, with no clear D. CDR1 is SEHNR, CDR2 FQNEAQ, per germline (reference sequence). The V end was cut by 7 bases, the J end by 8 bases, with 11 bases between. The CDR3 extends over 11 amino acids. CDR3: CASTARKGYTF. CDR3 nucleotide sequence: TGTGCCAGCACTGCAAGGAAGGGCTACACCTTC.

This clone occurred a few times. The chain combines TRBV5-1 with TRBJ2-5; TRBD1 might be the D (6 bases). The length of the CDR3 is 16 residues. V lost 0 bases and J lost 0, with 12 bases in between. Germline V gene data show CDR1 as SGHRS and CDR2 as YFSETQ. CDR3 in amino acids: CASSLGGTSYQETQYF. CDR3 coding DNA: TGCGCCAGCAGCTTGGGAGGGACATCGTACCAAGAGACCCAGTACTTC.

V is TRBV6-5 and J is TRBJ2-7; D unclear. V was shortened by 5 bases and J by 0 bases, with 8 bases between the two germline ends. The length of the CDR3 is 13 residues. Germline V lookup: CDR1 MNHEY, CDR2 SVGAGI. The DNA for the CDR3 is TGTGCCAGCAGTGGGTCTTACTCCTACGAGCAGTACTTC. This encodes CASSGSYSYEQYF.

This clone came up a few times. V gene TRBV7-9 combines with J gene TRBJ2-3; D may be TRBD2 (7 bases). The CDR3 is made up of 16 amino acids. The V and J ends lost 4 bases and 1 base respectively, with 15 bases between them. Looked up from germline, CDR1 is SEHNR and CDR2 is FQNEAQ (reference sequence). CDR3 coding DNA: TGTGCCAGCAGCTCGCGAGGGGGAGGGCGCACAGATACGCAGTATTTT. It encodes CASSSRGGGRTDTQYF.

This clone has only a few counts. The CDR3 is CASSLGGSTGELFF. The CDR3, as DNA: TGTGCCAGCAGCTTAGGCGGGAGCACCGGGGAGCTGTTTTTT. The gene calls are TRBV11-3 and TRBJ2-2; 7 bases line up with TRBD2. Germline CDR1 is SGHNT and CDR2 is YENEEA. Trimming cost V 1 base and J 4 bases; bases outside gene matches: 0. The CDR3 extends over 14 amino acids.

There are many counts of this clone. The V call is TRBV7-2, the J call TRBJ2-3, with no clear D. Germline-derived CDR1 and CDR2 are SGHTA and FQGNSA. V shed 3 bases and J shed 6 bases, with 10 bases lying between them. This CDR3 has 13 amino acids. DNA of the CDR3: TGTGCCAGCAGCTTTGTAGTTTCCGATACGCAGTATTTT. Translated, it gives CASSFVVSDTQYF. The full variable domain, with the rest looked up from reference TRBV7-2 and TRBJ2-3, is GAGVSQSPSNKVTEKGKDVELRCDPISGHTALYWYRQSLGQGLEFLIYFQGNSAPDKSGLPSDRFSAERTGGSVSTLTIQRTQQEDSAVYLCASSFVVSDTQYFGPGTRLTVL.

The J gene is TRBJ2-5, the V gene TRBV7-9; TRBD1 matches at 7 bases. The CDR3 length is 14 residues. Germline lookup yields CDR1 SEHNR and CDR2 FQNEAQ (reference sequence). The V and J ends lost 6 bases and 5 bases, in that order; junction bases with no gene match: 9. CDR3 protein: CASRPDRASETQYF. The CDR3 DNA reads TGTGCCAGCAGACCCGACAGGGCTTCGGAGACCCAGTACTTC. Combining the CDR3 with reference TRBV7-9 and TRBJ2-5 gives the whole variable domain DTGVSQNPRHKITKRGQNVTFRCDPISEHNRLYWYRQTLGQGPEFLTYFQNEAQLEKSRLLSDRFSAERPKGSFSTLEIQRTEQGDSAMYLCASRPDRASETQYFGPGTRLLVL.